A single sample is the source of the 23 T cell receptor beta chains below, sequenced in a study of blood T cell repertoires in COVID-19. Method: immunoSEQ multiplex PCR; TCRdb's copy keeps in-frame clones and lacks some. Of about 38,000 clones listed, 88% are singletons. The source material was peripheral blood. All receptors derive from a man in his 70s with active COVID-19.

The chain recombines TRBV6-2 or TRBV6-3 with TRBJ2-5; no firm D call. The germline V and J ends were trimmed by 3 bases and 5 bases, with 4 bases remaining between them. Germline CDR1 is MNHEY and CDR2 is SVGEGT. The CDR3 is made up of 11 amino acids. DNA for the CDR3: TGTGCCAGCAGTTATCGTGAGACCCAGTACTTC. This translates into CASSYRETQYF.

The gene calls are TRBV7-2 and TRBJ2-1, with a weak D call TRBD2 (6 bases). This CDR3 spans 16 amino acids. CDR1 is SGHTA, CDR2 FQGNSA, per germline. The V gene lost 1 base and the J gene lost 5 bases, with 15 bases spanning the gap. The CDR3 coding sequence is TGTGCCAGCAGCTTAGTCTTGGGCGGGAAAAACAATGAGCAGTTCTTC. Its protein product is CASSLVLGGKNNEQFF.

The chain combines TRBV2 with TRBJ1-4, with TRBD1 as a possible D gene (6 bases). Germline CDR1 SNHLY, CDR2 FYNNEI. The CDR3 has 16 residues. The V gene lost 7 bases and the J gene lost 5 bases, with 20 bases spanning the gap. CDR3 nucleotides: TGTGCCAGCACCGCGAACAGGGCGGGGGGGAATGAAAAACTGTTTTTT. This codes for CASTANRAGGNEKLFF.

V usage is TRBV7-8 and J usage is TRBJ2-1; TRBD2 matches 10 bases. Germline V gene data show CDR1 as SGHVS and CDR2 as FQNEAQ. The V gene end was trimmed by 4 bases and the J gene end by 1 base; junction bases not matched to a gene: 13. CDR3 length: 19 amino acids. CDR3 coding DNA: TGTGCCAGCAGCTCCATGGCGTTCCTAGCGGGGGCTTCCTACAATGAGCAGTTCTTC. Its protein is CASSSMAFLAGASYNEQFF.

The rearrangement uses TRBV11-3 and TRBJ2-7, with TRBD1 matching 8 bases. Looked up from germline, CDR1 is SGHNT and CDR2 is YENEEA. The CDR3 sequence is 14 residues long. V shed 6 bases and J 2 bases; nucleotides not matched to a gene: 6. This CDR3 reads CASSRQGRAYEQYF. The DNA for the CDR3 is TGTGCCAGCAGTAGACAGGGGCGAGCCTACGAGCAGTACTTC.

The chain employs TRBV5-4 and TRBJ2-5; TRBD1 matches at 7 bases. The CDR3 spans 15 residues. Germline CDR1 SGHNT, CDR2 YYREEE (reference sequence). Trimming at V came to 1 base and at J to 5 bases, leaving 8 bases not matched to a gene. Written as DNA, the CDR3 is TGTGCCAGCAGCTTGACAGGGGCAGAGGGGGAGACCCAGTACTTC. It yields the protein CASSLTGAEGETQYF.

The CDR3 bases are TGTGCCAGTAGGTTGACAGCCACTAGCACAGATACGCAGTATTTT. Protein sequence: CASRLTATSTDTQYF. The rearrangement uses TRBV19 and TRBJ2-3; possibly TRBD1 for D (5 bases). Trimming removed 6 bases from V and 0 bases from J, with 13 bases in between. Looked up from germline, CDR1 is LNHDA and CDR2 is SQIVND (reference sequence). The CDR3 loop spans 15 amino acids.

The rearrangement uses TRBV21-1 and TRBJ1-1. TRBV21-1 represents a pseudogene. The CDR3 runs to 13 residues. This chain's CDR3 is CASSPSGEVEAFF. In DNA, the CDR3 is TGTGCCAGCAGCCCGTCGGGTGAAGTAGAAGCTTTCTTT.

The V call is TRBV29-1, the J call TRBJ1-1; TRBD1 aligns across 11 bases. J lost 0 bases, V lost 7 bases, and 1 base had no gene match. Germline-derived CDR1 and CDR2 are SQVTM and ANQGSEA. CDR3 length: 13 residues. Here the CDR3 reads CSGTGGLNTEAFF. Here the CDR3 DNA reads TGCAGCGGGACAGGGGGCTTGAACACTGAAGCTTTCTTT.

The chain uses TRBV7-2 and TRBJ1-3, with D uncertain. This CDR3 comprises 14 residues. Germline V gene lookup returns CDR1 SGHTA and CDR2 FQGNSA. The germline V and J ends were trimmed by 3 bases and 0 bases, with 6 bases remaining between them. CDR3 loop: CASSFEFSGNTIYF. Here the CDR3 DNA reads TGTGCCAGCAGCTTTGAGTTCTCTGGAAACACCATATATTTT.

V gene TRBV2 combines with J gene TRBJ2-7, with 7 bases identical to TRBD1. Germline V lookup: CDR1 SNHLY, CDR2 FYNNEI. The CDR3 runs 12 residues. The junction had 4 bases not matched to a gene; V was cut back by 6 bases and J by 5 bases. The CDR3 bases are TGTGCCAGCAGAGGGGACAGCCACGAGCAGTACTTC. This translates into CASRGDSHEQYF.

The rearrangement joins TRBV19 to TRBJ2-3, with 11 bases that match TRBD1. This CDR3 has 20 amino acids. The V gene's germline CDR1 is LNHDA and CDR2 SQIVND (reference sequence). The junction had 20 bases not matched to a gene; V was cut back by 5 bases and J by 4 bases. DNA of the CDR3: TGTGCCAGTAGTCCCCGGACAGGGGGCCTCGCGGGAGTAGTGCCAGATACGCAGTATTTT. Protein sequence: CASSPRTGGLAGVVPDTQYF.

The CDR3 is CASIPGQGGQPQHF. CDR3 bases: TGTGCCAGCATACCGGGACAGGGTGGTCAGCCCCAGCATTTT. The V and J genes are TRBV28 and TRBJ1-5, with 9 bases aligning to TRBD1. The ends lost 7 bases at V and 6 bases at J; junction bases unmatched: 7. The germline V gene encodes CDR1 MDHEN and CDR2 SYDVKM. This CDR3 comprises 14 residues.

V is TRBV14 and J is TRBJ2-7; 10 nucleotides match TRBD2. V dropped 1 base and J dropped 2; count of bases not matched to a gene: 8. The CDR3 sequence is 17 residues long. Per germline, CDR1 SGHDN and CDR2 FVKESK. CDR3 sequence: CASSQGLAGGIAYEQYF. In DNA form, the CDR3 reads TGTGCCAGCAGCCAAGGACTAGCGGGCGGAATTGCCTACGAGCAGTACTTC.

The gene calls are TRBV11-2 and TRBJ1-1, with D possibly being TRBD1 (5 bases). CDR3 length equals 15 residues. V shed 4 bases and J shed 3 bases, with 15 bases lying between them. The germline V gene has CDR1 SGHAT and CDR2 FQNNGV. CDR3 bases: TGTGCCAGCAGCTCCAGGGTGGCCCTCGACACTGAAGCTTTCTTT. This codes for CASSSRVALDTEAFF.

The V gene is TRBV29-1, the J gene TRBJ2-3, with 13 bases identical to TRBD2. CDR3 length: 14 amino acids. Germline V gene sequence: CDR1 SQVTM, CDR2 ANQGSEA. V was pared by 4 bases and J by 5 bases, with 3 bases of the junction left unmatched. CDR3 bases: TGCAGCGTTGGGACTAGCGGGAGTTTAGATACGCAGTATTTT. Translated, it gives CSVGTSGSLDTQYF.

DNA of the CDR3: TGTGCCAGCAGCTCTGCGCCCGTCACAGATACGCAGTATTTT. This translates into CASSSAPVTDTQYF. This rearrangement joins TRBV9 to TRBJ2-3; unclear D gene. Per the germline V gene, CDR1 is SGDLS and CDR2 is YYNGEE. The CDR3 contains 14 residues. The germline V and J ends were trimmed by 4 bases and 2 bases, with 11 bases remaining between them.

The chain combines TRBV28 with TRBJ2-2; 14 bases are a match to TRBD2. The germline V gene encodes CDR1 MDHEN and CDR2 SYDVKM. The CDR3 spans 17 residues. J was trimmed by 7 bases and V by 5 bases; bases with no gene match: 9. CDR3 region: CASSPPTSGGAFGELFF. CDR3 nucleotide sequence: TGTGCCAGCAGTCCCCCGACTAGCGGGGGGGCATTCGGGGAGCTGTTTTTT. The full variable domain, in which reference TRBV28 and TRBJ2-2 provide the parts outside the CDR3, is DVKVTQSSRYLVKRTGEKVFLECVQDMDHENMFWYRQDPGLGLRLIYFSYDVKMKEKGDIPEGYSVSREKKERFSLILESASTNQTSMYLCASSPPTSGGAFGELFFGEGSRLTVL.

The chain carries TRBV4-3 and TRBJ2-7; D is ambiguous. Germline V CDR1 and CDR2: LGHNA, YSLEER. The CDR3 consists of 14 residues. Trimming cost V 1 base and J 5 bases, with 12 bases left between them. DNA for the CDR3: TGCGCCAGCAGCCAAGTGCTCCAGCGAGACGAGCAGTACTTC. It yields the protein CASSQVLQRDEQYF.

The rearrangement joins TRBV10-3 to TRBJ2-1; 8 bases fit TRBD1. Germline V gives CDR1 ENHRY, CDR2 SYGVKD. J lost 6 bases, V lost 8 bases, and 3 bases had no gene match. The CDR3 consists of 12 residues. Written as DNA, the CDR3 is TGTGCCATCGCGACAGGGGTCAATGAGCAGTTCTTC. It translates to CAIATGVNEQFF.

The chain carries TRBV28 and TRBJ2-3, with D perhaps matching TRBD2 (5 bases). There are 17 residues in the CDR3. Trimming removed 4 bases from V and 5 bases from J, with 22 bases in between. Germline CDR1 and CDR2: MDHEN and SYDVKM. The chain's CDR3 is CASSYHPRTAELDTQYF. As DNA, the CDR3 is TGTGCCAGCAGTTACCATCCCCGGACTGCTGAGTTAGATACGCAGTATTTT.

This clone was recorded a few times. V is TRBV30 and J is TRBJ1-5, with 7 bases aligning to TRBD1. Trimming at V came to 2 bases and at J to 0 bases, leaving 4 bases not matched to a gene. The CDR3 spans 15 residues. Germline CDR1 reads GTSNPN; CDR2 reads SVGIG (reference sequence). The CDR3 sequence: CAWSPGTASNQPQHF. The CDR3 coding sequence is TGTGCCTGGAGTCCAGGGACAGCTAGCAATCAGCCCCAGCATTTT.

This sequence joins TRBV29-1 and TRBJ1-4; 9 bases map to TRBD1. V gave up 7 bases and J gave up 8 bases; unmatched junction bases: 5. The length of the CDR3 is 12 residues. Germline V gene data show CDR1 as SQVTM and CDR2 as ANQGSEA. CDR3 nucleotide sequence: TGCAGCGCGGGACAGGGACGGGAAAAACTGTTTTTT. Its translation is CSAGQGREKLFF. The full variable domain, in which reference TRBV29-1 and TRBJ1-4 provide the parts outside the CDR3, is SAVISQKPSRDICQRGTSLTIQCQVDSQVTMMFWYRQQPGQSLTLIATANQGSEATYESGFVIDKFPISRPNLTFSTLTVSNMSPEDSSIYLCSAGQGREKLFFGSGTQLSVL.